This TCR beta chain was obtained from a study of T cells after yellow fever vaccination. Study overall: Where fractions had low cell numbers, libraries were prepared from them with the SMART-Seq v4 Ultra Low Input RNA kit.

General observations from the study: Re-detected after boosting: most primary clones, about 96% of CD4 and 88% of CD8. Some clonotypes, a small share, were shared between CD4 and CD8 compartments.

Note on this clonotype: Its antigen is currently unknown. A much larger clone differs by one base, so this may be a read error.

TCRdb fed the 5' RACE reads into MiXCR, producing one record per CDR3 protein. The table has over 110,000 distinct CDR3 sequences, 7.7% seen once. V shed 6 bases and J 3 bases; nucleotides not matched to a gene: 7. The germline V gene has CDR1 MNHNS and CDR2 SASEGT. The CDR3 sequence is 14 residues long. The TCR comes from a man aged 25 to 40 who received the YFV17D yellow fever vaccine. Sample: CD4+ T cells sorted from PBMCs, taken 5 days after the yellow fever booster vaccination. The chain joins TRBV6-1 to TRBJ2-7; 8 bases match TRBD2. The CDR3 bases are TGTGCCAGCAGCGAAAGCGGGGGACTCTACGAGCAGTACTTC. As protein: CASSESGGLYEQYF.